One T cell receptor (beta chain) is described in this entry. V lost 7 bases and J 8 bases, leaving 6 bases between the germline ends. This CDR3 comprises 10 residues. From germline, CDR1 is MNHEY and CDR2 SVGAGI. The data belong to a study of beta chain features in type 1 diabetes. Isolated RNA was reverse transcribed in full, so expressed TCRB transcripts were sequenced. Generated by immunoSEQ multiplex PCR, the TCRdb table keeps only in-frame clones and is missing some. The data show approximately 120,000 clones, approximately 37% seen once. This sequence joins TRBV6-5 and TRBJ2-1; D unresolved. The TCR was taken from a woman aged 18-29 years in good health. The sequenced material came from stem cell memory CD4+ T cells from blood. CDR3 loop: CASTGDEQFF. The CDR3 DNA reads as TGTGCCAGCACCGGTGATGAGCAGTTCTTC.